The 5 T cell receptor beta chains presented below share a single source sample, sequenced in a study of neurological immune-mediated disorders (dated by TCRdb to between 2017 and 2020). Library generation was performed with 5' RACE. TCRdb shows the sequencer as Illumina HiSeq 2500. TCRdb trimmed the raw reads at Q25, called clones with MiXCR and kept productive beta chains. Records with the same CDR3 protein are collapsed into one entry carrying the most frequent genes and DNA. Across this sample there are 35,000 to 50,000 distinct CDR3 sequences, with 2.5% seen only once. The ten largest clones take up 2.4% of the sample. Material: PBMCs. These receptors all come from a man aged 50-59 years with multiple sclerosis.

At least ten counts were recorded for this clonotype. The chain is built from TRBV20-1 and TRBJ2-3; D could derive from TRBD1 or TRBD2 (6 bases each). The CDR3 covers 13 residues. Germline CDR1 DFQATT, CDR2 SNEGSKA (reference sequence). V was shortened by 0 bases and J by 10 bases, with 14 bases between the two germline ends. The CDR3 coding sequence is TGCAGTGCTAGAGATCCGGGGGCCCTGGCGCAGTATTTT. This sequence encodes CSARDPGALAQYF.

This clonotype has a count of ten or more. The CDR3 region has the DNA TGTGCCAGCAGCTTAGATTTGGGGAGGGTTCAGCCCCAGCATTTT. The encoded protein is CASSLDLGRVQPQHF. The chain carries TRBV7-8 and TRBJ1-5; D is ambiguous. The CDR3 loop spans 15 amino acids. Germline V gives CDR1 SGHVS, CDR2 FQNEAQ. V was clipped by 1 base and J by 6 bases, with 13 bases between them. Variable domain in full (rest from reference TRBV7-8 and TRBJ1-5): GAGVSQSPRYKVAKRGQDVALRCDPISGHVSLFWYQQALGQGPEFLTYFQNEAQLDKSGLPSDRFFAERPEGSVSTLKIQRTQQEDSAVYLCASSLDLGRVQPQHFGDGTRLSIL.

The sample holds many counts of this clonotype. The chain employs TRBV15 and TRBJ1-2, with D perhaps TRBD1 (5 bases). This CDR3 has 17 residues. V was trimmed by 0 bases and J by 6 bases, leaving 20 bases between them. The V gene's germline CDR1 is LNHNV and CDR2 YYDKDF (reference sequence). CDR3 sequence: CATSRDYATTETDGYTF. The CDR3 coding sequence is TGTGCCACCAGCAGAGATTATGCCACGACAGAGACTGATGGCTACACCTTC.

In this sample, this clonotype turned up many times. CDR3 sequence (DNA): TGTGCCAGCAGTTTGAGGGGTGCTCGGGTCCAAGAGACCCAGTACTTC. This gives the protein CASSLRGARVQETQYF. The gene calls are TRBV28 and TRBJ2-5; D may correspond to TRBD1 or TRBD2 (5 bases each). CDR3 length equals 16 residues. V gave up 3 bases and J gave up 1 base, with 15 bases separating them. CDR1 is MDHEN and CDR2 is SYDVKM in the germline V gene.

This clonotype was picked up many times. The rearrangement links TRBV7-2 to TRBJ2-3, with D uncertain. The length of the CDR3 is 15 residues. V lost 2 bases, J lost 7 bases, and 16 bases lay in between. Per the germline V gene, CDR1 is SGHTA and CDR2 is FQGNSA. CDR3 DNA sequence: TGTGCCAGCAGCTTACCCACTCCTCTTGCGTATACGCAGTATTTT. It encodes CASSLPTPLAYTQYF.